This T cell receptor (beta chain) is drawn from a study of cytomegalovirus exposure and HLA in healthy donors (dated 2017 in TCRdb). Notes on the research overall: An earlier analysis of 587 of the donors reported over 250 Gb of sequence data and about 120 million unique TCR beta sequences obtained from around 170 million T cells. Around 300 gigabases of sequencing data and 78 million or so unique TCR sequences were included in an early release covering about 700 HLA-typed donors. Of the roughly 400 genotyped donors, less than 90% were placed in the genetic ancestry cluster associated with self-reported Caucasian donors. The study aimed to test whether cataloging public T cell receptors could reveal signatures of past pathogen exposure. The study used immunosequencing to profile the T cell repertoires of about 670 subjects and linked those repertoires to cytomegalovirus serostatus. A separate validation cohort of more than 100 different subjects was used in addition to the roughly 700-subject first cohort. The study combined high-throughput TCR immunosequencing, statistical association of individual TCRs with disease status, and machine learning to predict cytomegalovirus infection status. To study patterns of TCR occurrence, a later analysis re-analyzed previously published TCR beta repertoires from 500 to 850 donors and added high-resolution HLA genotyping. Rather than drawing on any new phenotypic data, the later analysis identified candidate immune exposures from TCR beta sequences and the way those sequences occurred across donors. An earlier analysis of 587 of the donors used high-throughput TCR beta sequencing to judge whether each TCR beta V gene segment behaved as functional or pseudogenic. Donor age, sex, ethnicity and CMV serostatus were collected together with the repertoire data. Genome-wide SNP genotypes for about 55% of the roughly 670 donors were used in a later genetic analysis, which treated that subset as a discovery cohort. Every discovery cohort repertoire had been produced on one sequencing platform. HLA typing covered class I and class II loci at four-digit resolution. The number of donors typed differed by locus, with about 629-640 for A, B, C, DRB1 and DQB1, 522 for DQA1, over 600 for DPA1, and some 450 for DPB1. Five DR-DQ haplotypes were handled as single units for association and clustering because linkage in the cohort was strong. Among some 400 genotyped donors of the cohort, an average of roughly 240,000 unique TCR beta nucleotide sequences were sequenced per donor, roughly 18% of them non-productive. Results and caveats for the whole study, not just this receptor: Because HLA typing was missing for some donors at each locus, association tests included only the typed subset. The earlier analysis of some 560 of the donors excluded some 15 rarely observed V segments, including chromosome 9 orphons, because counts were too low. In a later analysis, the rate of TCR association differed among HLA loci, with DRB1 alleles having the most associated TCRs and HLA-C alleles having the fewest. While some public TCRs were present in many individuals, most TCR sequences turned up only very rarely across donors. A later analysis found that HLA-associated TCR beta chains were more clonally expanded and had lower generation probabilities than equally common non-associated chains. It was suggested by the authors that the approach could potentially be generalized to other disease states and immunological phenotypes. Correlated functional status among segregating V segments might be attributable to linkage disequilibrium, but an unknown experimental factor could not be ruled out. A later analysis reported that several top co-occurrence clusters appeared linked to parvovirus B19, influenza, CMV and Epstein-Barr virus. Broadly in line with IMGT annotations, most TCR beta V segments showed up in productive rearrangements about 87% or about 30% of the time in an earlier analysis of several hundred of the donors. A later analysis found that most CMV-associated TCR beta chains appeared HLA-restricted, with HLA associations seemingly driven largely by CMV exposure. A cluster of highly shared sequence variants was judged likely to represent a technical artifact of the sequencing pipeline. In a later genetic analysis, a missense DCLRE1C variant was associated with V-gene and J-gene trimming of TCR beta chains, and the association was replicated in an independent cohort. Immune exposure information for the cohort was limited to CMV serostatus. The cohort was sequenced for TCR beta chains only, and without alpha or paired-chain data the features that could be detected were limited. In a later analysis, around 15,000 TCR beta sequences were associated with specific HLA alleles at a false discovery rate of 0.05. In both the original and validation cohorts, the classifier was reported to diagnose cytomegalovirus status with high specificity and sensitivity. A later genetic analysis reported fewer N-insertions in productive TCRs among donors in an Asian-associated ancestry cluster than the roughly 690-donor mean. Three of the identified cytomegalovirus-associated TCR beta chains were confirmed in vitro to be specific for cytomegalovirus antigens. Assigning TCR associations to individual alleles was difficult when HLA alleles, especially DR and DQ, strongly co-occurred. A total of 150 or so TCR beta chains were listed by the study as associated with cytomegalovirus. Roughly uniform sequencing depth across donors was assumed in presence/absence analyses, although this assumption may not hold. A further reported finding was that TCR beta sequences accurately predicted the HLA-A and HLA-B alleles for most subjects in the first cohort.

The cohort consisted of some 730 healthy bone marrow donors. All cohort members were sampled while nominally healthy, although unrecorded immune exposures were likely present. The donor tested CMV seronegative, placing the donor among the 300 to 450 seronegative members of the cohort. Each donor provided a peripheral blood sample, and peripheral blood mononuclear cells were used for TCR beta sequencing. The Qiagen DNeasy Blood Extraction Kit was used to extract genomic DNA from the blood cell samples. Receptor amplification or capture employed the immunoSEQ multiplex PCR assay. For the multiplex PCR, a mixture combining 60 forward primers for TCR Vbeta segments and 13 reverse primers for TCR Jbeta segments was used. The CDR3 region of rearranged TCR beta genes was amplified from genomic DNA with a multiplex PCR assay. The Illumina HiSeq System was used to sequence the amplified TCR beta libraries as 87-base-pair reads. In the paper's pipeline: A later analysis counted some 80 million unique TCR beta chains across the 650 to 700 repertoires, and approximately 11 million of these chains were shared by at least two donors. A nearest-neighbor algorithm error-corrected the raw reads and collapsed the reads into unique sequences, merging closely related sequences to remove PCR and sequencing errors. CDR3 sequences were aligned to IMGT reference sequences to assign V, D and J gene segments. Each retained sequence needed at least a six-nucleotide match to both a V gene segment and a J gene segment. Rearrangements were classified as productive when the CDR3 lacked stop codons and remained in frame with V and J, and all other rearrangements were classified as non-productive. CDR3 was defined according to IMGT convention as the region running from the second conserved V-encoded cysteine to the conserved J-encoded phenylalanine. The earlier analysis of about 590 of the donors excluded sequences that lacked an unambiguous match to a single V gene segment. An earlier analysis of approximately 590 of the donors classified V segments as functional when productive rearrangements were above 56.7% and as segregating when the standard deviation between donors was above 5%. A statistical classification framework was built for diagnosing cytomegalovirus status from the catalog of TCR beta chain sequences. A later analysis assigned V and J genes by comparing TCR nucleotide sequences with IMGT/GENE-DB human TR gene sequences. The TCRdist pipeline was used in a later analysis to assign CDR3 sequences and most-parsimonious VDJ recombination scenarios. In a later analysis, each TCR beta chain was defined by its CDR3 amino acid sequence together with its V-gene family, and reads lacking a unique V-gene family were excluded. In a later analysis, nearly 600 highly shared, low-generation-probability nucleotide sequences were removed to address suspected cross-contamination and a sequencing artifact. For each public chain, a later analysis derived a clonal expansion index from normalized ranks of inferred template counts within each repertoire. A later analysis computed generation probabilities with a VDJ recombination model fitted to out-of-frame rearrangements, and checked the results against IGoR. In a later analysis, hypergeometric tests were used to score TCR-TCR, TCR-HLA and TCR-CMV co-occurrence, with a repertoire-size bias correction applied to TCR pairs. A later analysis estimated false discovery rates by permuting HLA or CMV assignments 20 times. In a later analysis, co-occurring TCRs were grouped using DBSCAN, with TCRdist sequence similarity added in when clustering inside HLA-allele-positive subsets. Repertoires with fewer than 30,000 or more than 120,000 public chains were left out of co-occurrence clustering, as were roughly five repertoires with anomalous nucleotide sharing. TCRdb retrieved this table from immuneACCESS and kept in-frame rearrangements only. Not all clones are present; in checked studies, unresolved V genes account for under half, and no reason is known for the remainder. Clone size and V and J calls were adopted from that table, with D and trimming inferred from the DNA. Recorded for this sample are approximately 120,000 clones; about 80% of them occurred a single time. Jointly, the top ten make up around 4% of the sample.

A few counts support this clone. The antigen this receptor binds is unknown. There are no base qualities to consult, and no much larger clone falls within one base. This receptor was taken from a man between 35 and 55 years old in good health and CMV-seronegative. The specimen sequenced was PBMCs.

The sequence in DNA is TGCAGCGTTGAGGGGACAGGTGTTTATGAGCAGTTCTTC. Its amino acids are CSVEGTGVYEQFF. The V gene is TRBV29-1 and the J gene is TRBJ2-1, with 8 middle bases fitting TRBD1. Trimming accounts for 3 bases at V and 8 bases at J, while the number of junction bases matched to no gene is 6. CDR1 SQVTM and CDR2 ANQGSEA were looked up in the germline V gene. Taken from cysteine to phenylalanine, the CDR3 has 13 residues. Only the CDR3 portion is preserved as DNA: 39 bases, with reading frame beginning at the first base.